This entry describes one T cell receptor (beta chain). No antigen is known for it. This specimen belongs to a study of blood T cells in healthy people across ages. Notes on the study in general: The percentage of naive T cells correlated strongly with TCR beta diversity.

Isolation yielded PBMCs, at least 7 million per sample, in every case. Primed by a sample-barcoded 5' primer and a J-beta primer mix, a second PCR proceeded for about 7 to 11 cycles. In TCRdb, the 5' RACE reads were re-called with MiXCR into one record per CDR3 protein. The sample shows some 1.5 million distinct CDR3 sequences, roughly 27% of them seen only once. The V end was cut by 5 bases, the J end by 4 bases, with 12 bases between. Germline-derived CDR1 and CDR2 are SNHLY and FYNNEI. The CDR3 covers 14 residues. The clonotype comes from a woman aged 30 to 39 in good health. Sequencing was done on a sample of blood. The chain uses TRBV2 and TRBJ1-5; D not certain. The CDR3 is CASSRLGDNQPQHF. CDR3 nucleotides: TGTGCCAGCAGTCGCCTCGGGGATAATCAGCCCCAGCATTTT.